The clone carrying this TCR beta chain has only a few counts. Its target is not known. This entry belongs to a study of T-cell memory formation after mild COVID-19. General study points: Contracting CD8+ clones were enriched in EMRA, CD4+ mainly in CM and EM. Clones shrinking from day 15 to 85 showed even CD4/CD8 mixes; later expanders tilted CD4+.

5'RACE with constant-segment primers built TCRalpha and TCRbeta cDNA libraries with UMIs. A single record per CDR3 protein comes from TCRdb applying MiXCR to the 5' RACE reads. Among about half a million distinct CDR3 sequences listed, approximately 18% were seen once. Looked up from germline, CDR1 is SEHNR and CDR2 is FQNEAQ (reference sequence). CDR3 length: 17 residues. Losses at the gene ends were 0 bases for V and 5 bases for J; bases not matched to a gene: 9. This receptor was obtained from an adult woman who had mild COVID-19 (a few samples of this study predate the infection). Cell type and time point are not known. The chain links TRBV7-9 to TRBJ2-3, with 9 bases lining up with TRBD2. The source material was PBMCs or a T cell subset sorted from them (not recorded which). The CDR3 nucleotides read TGTGCCAGCAGCTTAGCGGATGCGGGAGGGCCGGGAGATACGCAGTATTTT. This codes for CASSLADAGGPGDTQYF.